The 8 T cell receptor beta chains below come from one sample, sequenced in a study of T cells after yellow fever vaccination. MiXCR, applied by TCRdb to the 5' RACE reads, yields one record per CDR3 protein. The sample records a few hundred thousand distinct CDR3 sequences, around 17% being singletons. This sample comprised PBMCs, obtained 5 days after the first yellow fever vaccination. The receptors come from a young man who received the YFV17D yellow fever vaccine.

The CDR3 nucleotides are TGTGCCAGCACCCGACTCACTAGCGGTAACACCGGGGAGCTGTTTTTT. Residues: CASTRLTSGNTGELFF. V usage is TRBV11-2 and J usage is TRBJ2-2; TRBD2 aligns across 8 bases. The V gene's germline CDR1 is SGHAT and CDR2 FQNNGV. The J segment lost 2 bases and the V segment lost 7 bases, leaving 9 bases of the junction unmatched. The CDR3 covers 16 residues.

Notes on this clonotype: Compared with germline, one end of the junction differs, possibly owing to a read error. The rearrangement links TRBV25-1 to TRBJ1-1, with 10 bases lining up with TRBD1. CDR3 length equals 13 residues. Germline V gene data show CDR1 as MGHDK and CDR2 as SYGVNS. This chain's CDR3 is CASSEREGQGILF. In DNA, the CDR3 is TGTGCCAGCAGTGAAAGGGAGGGACAGGGGATCCTCTTT.

The chain employs TRBV28 and TRBJ2-3, with D unclear. This CDR3 is 15 amino acids long. V was shortened by 4 bases and J by 2 bases, with 13 bases between the two germline ends. Germline assignment: CDR1 MDHEN and CDR2 SYDVKM. CDR3 loop: CASSWVRRTTDTQYF. The DNA for the CDR3 is TGTGCCAGCAGTTGGGTCCGTAGAACCACAGATACGCAGTATTTT.

The genes are TRBV20-1 and TRBJ1-1; a weak D match, TRBD1 (6 bases). The CDR3 consists of 14 residues. V lost 4 bases and J lost 6, with 18 bases in between. CDR1 is DFQATT and CDR2 is SNEGSKA in the germline V gene (reference sequence). The chain's CDR3 is CSAKITGMRAEAFF. The CDR3 DNA reads as TGCAGTGCTAAAATCACAGGGATGAGGGCTGAAGCTTTCTTT.

The rearrangement links TRBV6-1 to TRBJ1-1; TRBD1 matches 9 bases. J gave up 2 bases and V 6 bases, and 4 bases lay outside the gene matches. The CDR3 extends over 14 amino acids. The germline CDR1 and CDR2 sequences are MNHNS and SASEGT. The CDR3: CASRLGQGNTEAFF. The DNA for the CDR3 is TGTGCCAGCAGATTGGGACAGGGAAACACTGAAGCTTTCTTT.

This clonotype was counted between two and nine times. The rearrangement uses TRBV9 and TRBJ1-1; no clear D. Trimming took off 2 bases at V and 5 bases at J, with 10 bases between the two ends. Per the germline V gene, CDR1 is SGDLS and CDR2 is YYNGEE. CDR3 length: 13 residues. In DNA, the CDR3 is TGTGCCAGCAGCGTTTGGGGTGAAACTGAAGCTTTCTTT. Amino acid sequence: CASSVWGETEAFF. The variable domain in full, with the rest retrieved from reference TRBV9 and TRBJ1-1, is DSGVTQTPKHLITATGQRVTLRCSPRSGDLSVYWYQQSLDQGLQFLIQYYNGEERAKGNILERFSAQQFPDLHSELNLSSLELGDSALYFCASSVWGETEAFFGQGTRLTVV.

This chain connects TRBV2 to TRBJ1-1; TRBD1 matches 9 bases. Germline-derived CDR1 and CDR2 are SNHLY and FYNNEI. The CDR3 runs to 16 residues. Losses at the gene ends were 7 bases for V and 6 bases for J; bases not matched to a gene: 15. The CDR3: CASIPPPTGGSSEAFF. The CDR3, as DNA: TGTGCCAGCATCCCACCCCCCACAGGGGGCTCTTCTGAAGCTTTCTTT. Full variable domain (outside the CDR3, taken from reference TRBV2 and TRBJ1-1): EPEVTQTPSHQVTQMGQEVILRCVPISNHLYFYWYRQILGQKVEFLVSFYNNEISEKSEIFDDQFSVERPDGSNFTLKIRSTKLEDSAMYFCASIPPPTGGSSEAFFGQGTRLTVV.

This clonotype was detected only once. The V and J genes are TRBV10-3 and TRBJ1-5, with D maybe TRBD1 (5 bases). This CDR3 region has 16 residues. Germline CDR1 and CDR2: ENHRY and SYGVKD. The V end was cut by 3 bases, the J end by 0 bases, with 12 bases between. As DNA, the CDR3 is TGTGCCATCAGTGACAGGGCCCGATATAGCAATCAGCCCCAGCATTTT. This sequence encodes CAISDRARYSNQPQHF.